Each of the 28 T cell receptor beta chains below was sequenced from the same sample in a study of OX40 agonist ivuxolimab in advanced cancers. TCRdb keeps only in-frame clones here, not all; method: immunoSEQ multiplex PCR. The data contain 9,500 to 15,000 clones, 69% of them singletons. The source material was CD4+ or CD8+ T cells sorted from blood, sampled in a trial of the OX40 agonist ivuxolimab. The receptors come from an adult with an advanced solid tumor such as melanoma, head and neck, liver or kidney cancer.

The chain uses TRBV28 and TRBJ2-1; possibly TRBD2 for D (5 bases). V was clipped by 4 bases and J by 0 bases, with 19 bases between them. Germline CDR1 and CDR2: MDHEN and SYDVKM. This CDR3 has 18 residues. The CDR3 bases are TGTGCCAGCAGTTCCACCATCCTAGAGCGGACCTCCTACAATGAGCAGTTCTTC. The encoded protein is CASSSTILERTSYNEQFF. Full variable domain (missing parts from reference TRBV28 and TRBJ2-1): DVKVTQSSRYLVKRTGEKVFLECVQDMDHENMFWYRQDPGLGLRLIYFSYDVKMKEKGDIPEGYSVSREKKERFSLILESASTNQTSMYLCASSSTILERTSYNEQFFGPGTRLTVL.

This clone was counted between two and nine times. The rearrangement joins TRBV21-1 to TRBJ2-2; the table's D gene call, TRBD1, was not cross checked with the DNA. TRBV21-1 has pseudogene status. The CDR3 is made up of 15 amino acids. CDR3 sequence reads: CASRRGQGHTGELFF. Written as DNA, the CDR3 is TGTGCCAGCAGAAGGGGGCAGGGACACACCGGGGAGCTGTTTTTT.

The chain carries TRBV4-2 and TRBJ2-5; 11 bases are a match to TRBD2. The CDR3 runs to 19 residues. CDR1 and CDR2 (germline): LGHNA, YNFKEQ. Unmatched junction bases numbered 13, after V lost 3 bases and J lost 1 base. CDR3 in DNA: TGTGCCAGCAGCCATTTCCCGGGACTAGCGGAGGGGATCCAAGAGACCCAGTACTTC. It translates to CASSHFPGLAEGIQETQYF.

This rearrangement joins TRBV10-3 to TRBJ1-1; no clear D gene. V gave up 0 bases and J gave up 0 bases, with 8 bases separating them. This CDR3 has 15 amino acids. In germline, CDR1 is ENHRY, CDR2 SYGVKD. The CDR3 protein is CAISESIGLNTEAFF. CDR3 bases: TGTGCCATCAGTGAGTCTATCGGCCTGAACACTGAAGCTTTCTTT.

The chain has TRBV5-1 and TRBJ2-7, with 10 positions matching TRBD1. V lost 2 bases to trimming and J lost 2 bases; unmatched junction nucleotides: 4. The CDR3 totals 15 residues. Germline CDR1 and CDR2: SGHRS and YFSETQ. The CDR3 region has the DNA TGCGCCAGCAGCTTCGGCGGGACAGGGGCCTACGAGCAGTACTTC. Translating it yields CASSFGGTGAYEQYF.

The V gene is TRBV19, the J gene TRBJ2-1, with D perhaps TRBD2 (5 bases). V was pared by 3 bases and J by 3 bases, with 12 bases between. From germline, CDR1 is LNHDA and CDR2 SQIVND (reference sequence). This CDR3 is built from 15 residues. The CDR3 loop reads CASSMNGINYNEQFF. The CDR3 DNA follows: TGTGCCAGTAGTATGAACGGGATAAACTACAATGAGCAGTTCTTC.

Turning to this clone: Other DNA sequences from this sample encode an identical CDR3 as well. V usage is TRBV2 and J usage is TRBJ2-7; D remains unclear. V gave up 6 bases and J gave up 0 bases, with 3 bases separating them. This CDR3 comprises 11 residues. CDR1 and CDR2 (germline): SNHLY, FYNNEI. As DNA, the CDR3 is TGTGCCAGCAGCGACTCCTACGAGCAGTACTTC. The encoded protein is CASSDSYEQYF.

CDR3 nucleotide sequence: TGTGCCAGCAGCCAAGACAGGTTCCCCTACGAGCAGTACTTC. This gives the protein CASSQDRFPYEQYF. The J gene is TRBJ2-7, the V gene TRBV14, with D unclear. The V and J ends lost 0 bases and 2 bases respectively, with 8 bases between them. This CDR3 contains 14 residues. CDR1 is SGHDN, CDR2 FVKESK, per germline. The whole variable domain, remainder taken from reference TRBV14 and TRBJ2-7, is EAGVTQFPSHSVIEKGQTVTLRCDPISGHDNLYWYRRVMGKEIKFLLHFVKESKQDESGMPNNRFLAERTGGTYSTLKVQPAELEDSGVYFCASSQDRFPYEQYFGPGTRLTVT.

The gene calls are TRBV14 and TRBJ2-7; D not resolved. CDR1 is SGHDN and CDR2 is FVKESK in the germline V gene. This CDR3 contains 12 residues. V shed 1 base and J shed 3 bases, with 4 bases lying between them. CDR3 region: CASSQGYYEQYF. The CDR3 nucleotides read TGTGCCAGCAGCCAAGGGTACTACGAGCAGTACTTC.

CDR3 nucleotides: TGTGCCAGCAGTTACGTCGGGGGCCAGCAGTTCTTC. The encoded protein is CASSYVGGQQFF. The genes are TRBV6-6 and TRBJ2-1; the D call may be TRBD1 or TRBD2 (6 bases each). This CDR3 spans 12 amino acids. V was trimmed by 2 bases and J by 11 bases, leaving 10 bases between them. Looked up from germline, CDR1 is MNHNY and CDR2 is SVGAGI (reference sequence).

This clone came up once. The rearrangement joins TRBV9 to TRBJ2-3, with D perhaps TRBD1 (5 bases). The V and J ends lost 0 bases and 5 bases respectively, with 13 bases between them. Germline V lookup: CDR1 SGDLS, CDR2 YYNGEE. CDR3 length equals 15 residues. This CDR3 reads CASSVAGAHQDTQYF. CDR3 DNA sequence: TGTGCCAGCAGCGTAGCTGGGGCCCACCAAGATACGCAGTATTTT.

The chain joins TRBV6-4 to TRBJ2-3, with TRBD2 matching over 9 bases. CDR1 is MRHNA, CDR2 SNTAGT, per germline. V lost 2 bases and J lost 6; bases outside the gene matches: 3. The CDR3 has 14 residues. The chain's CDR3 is CASSDGLAGDTQYF. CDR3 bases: TGTGCCAGCAGTGACGGCCTAGCGGGGGATACGCAGTATTTT.

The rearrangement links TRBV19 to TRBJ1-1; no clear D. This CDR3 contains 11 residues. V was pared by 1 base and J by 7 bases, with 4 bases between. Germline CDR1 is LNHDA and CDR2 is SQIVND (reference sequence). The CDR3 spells CASSIGHEAFF. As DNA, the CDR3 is TGTGCCAGTAGTATAGGGCATGAAGCTTTCTTT.

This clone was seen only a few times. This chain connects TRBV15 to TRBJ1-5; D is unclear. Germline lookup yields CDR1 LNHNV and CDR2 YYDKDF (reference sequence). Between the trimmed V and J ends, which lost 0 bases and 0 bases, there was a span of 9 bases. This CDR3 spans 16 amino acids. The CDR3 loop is CATSRDGQNSNQPQHF. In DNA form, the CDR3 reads TGTGCCACCAGCAGAGATGGGCAGAATAGCAATCAGCCCCAGCATTTT.

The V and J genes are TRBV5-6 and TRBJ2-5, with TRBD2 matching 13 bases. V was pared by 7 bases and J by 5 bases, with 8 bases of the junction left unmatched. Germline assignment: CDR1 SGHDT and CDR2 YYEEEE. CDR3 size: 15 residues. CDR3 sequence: CASHPMTSGRETQYF. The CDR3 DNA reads TGTGCCAGCCATCCCATGACTAGCGGGAGGGAGACCCAGTACTTC. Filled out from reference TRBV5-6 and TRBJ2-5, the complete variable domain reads DAGVTQSPTHLIKTRGQQVTLRCSPKSGHDTVSWYQQALGQGPQFIFQYYEEEERQRGNFPDRFSGHQFPNYSSELNVNALLLGDSALYLCASHPMTSGRETQYFGPGTRLLVL.

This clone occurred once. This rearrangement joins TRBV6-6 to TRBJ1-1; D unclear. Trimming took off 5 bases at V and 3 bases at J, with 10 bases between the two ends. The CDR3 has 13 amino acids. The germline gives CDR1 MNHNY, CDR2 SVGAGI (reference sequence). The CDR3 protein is CASSLGPHTEAFF. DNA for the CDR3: TGTGCCAGCAGTCTAGGGCCTCACACTGAAGCTTTCTTT.

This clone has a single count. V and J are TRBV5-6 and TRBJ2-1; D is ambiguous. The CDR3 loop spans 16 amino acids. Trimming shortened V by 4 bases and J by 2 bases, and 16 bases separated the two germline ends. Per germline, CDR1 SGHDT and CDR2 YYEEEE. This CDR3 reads CASSLEERGTYNEQFF. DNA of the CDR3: TGTGCCAGCAGCCTGGAAGAGAGAGGCACCTACAATGAGCAGTTCTTC.

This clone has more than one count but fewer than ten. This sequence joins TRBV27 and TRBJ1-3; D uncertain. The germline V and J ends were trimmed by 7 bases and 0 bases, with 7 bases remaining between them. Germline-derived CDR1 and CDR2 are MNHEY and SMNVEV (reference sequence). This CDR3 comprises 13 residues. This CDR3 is CASKAYSGNTIYF. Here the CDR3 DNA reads TGTGCCAGCAAGGCCTACTCTGGAAACACCATATATTTT.

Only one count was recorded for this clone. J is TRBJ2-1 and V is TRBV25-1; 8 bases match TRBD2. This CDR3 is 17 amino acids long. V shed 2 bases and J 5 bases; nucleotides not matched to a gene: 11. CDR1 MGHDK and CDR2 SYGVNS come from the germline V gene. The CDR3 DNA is TGTGCCAGCAGTGAAGGGGGGAGCGGGAGTTACGACAATGAGCAGTTCTTC. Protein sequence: CASSEGGSGSYDNEQFF. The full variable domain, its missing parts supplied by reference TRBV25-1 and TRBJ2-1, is EADIYQTPRYLVIGTGKKITLECSQTMGHDKMYWYQQDPGMELHLIHYSYGVNSTEKGDLSSESTVSRIRTEHFPLTLESARPSHTSQYLCASSEGGSGSYDNEQFFGPGTRLTVL.

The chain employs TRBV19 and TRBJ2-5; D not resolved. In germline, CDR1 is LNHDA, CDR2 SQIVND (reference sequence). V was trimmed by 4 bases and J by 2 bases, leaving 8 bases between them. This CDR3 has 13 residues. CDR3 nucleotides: TGTGCCAGTAGTACTGGGATACAAGAGACCCAGTACTTC. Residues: CASSTGIQETQYF.

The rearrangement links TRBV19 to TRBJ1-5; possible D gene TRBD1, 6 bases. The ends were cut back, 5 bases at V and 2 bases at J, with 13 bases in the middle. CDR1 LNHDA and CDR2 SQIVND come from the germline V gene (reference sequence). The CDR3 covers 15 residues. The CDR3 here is CASSAWTVRNQPQHF. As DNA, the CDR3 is TGTGCCAGTAGTGCCTGGACAGTGCGCAATCAGCCCCAGCATTTT. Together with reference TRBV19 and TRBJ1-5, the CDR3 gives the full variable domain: DGGITQSPKYLFRKEGQNVTLSCEQNLNHDAMYWYRQDPGQGLRLIYYSQIVNDFQKGDIAEGYSVSREKKESFPLTVTSAQKNPTAFYLCASSAWTVRNQPQHFGDGTRLSIL.

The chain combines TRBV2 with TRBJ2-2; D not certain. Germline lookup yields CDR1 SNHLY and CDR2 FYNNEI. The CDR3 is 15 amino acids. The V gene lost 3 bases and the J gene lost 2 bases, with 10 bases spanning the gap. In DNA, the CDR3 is TGTGCCAGCAGTGATAGGTACACCAACACCGGGGAGCTGTTTTTT. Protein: CASSDRYTNTGELFF. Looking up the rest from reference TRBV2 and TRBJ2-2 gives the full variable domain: EPEVTQTPSHQVTQMGQEVILRCVPISNHLYFYWYRQILGQKVEFLVSFYNNEISEKSEIFDDQFSVERPDGSNFTLKIRSTKLEDSAMYFCASSDRYTNTGELFFGEGSRLTVL.

CDR3 DNA sequence: TGTGCCAGCAGTGAATGGAGTAGCGACAATGAGCAGTTCTTC. Amino acids: CASSEWSSDNEQFF. The chain employs TRBV25-1 and TRBJ2-1; D possibly corresponds to TRBD2 (5 bases). This CDR3 contains 14 residues. In germline, CDR1 is MGHDK, CDR2 SYGVNS. Trimming removed 1 base at V and 5 bases at J, with 9 bases between.

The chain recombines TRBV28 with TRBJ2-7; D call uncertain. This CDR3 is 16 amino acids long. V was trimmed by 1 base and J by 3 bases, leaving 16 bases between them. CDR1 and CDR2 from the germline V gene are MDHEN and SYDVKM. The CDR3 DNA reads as TGTGCCAGCAGTTTATTCGGCAGGTCAGCTGACTACGAGCAGTACTTC. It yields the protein CASSLFGRSADYEQYF.

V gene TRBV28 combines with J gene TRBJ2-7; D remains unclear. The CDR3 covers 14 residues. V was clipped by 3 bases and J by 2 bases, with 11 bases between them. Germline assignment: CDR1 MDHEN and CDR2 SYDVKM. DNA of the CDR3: TGTGCCAGCAGTTTTGGGTCGGCAGCCTACGAGCAGTACTTC. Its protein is CASSFGSAAYEQYF.

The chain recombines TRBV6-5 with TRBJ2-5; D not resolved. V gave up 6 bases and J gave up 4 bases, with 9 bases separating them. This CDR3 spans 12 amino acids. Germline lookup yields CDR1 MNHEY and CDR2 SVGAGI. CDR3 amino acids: CASSFAGETQYF. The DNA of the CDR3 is TGTGCCAGCAGCTTCGCCGGAGAGACCCAGTACTTC.

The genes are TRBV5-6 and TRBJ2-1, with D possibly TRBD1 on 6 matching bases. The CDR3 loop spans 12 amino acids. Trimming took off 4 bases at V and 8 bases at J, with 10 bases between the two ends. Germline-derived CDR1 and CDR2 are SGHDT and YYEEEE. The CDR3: CASSLQGYEQFF. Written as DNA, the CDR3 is TGTGCCAGCAGCCTACAGGGCTATGAGCAGTTCTTC.

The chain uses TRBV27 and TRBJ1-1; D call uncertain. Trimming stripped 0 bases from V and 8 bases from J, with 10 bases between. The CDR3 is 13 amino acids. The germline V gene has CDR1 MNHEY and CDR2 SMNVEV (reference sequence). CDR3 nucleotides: TGTGCCAGCAGTTTATCCCCACAAAGGGAAGCTTTCTTT. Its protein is CASSLSPQREAFF.